This entry is about one TCR beta chain. The record originates from a study of T cells in localized non-small cell lung cancer. Germline V gene lookup returns CDR1 GTSNPN and CDR2 SVGIG (reference sequence). V was cut by 0 bases and J by 1 base, with 10 bases left in between. The CDR3 length is 15 residues. The protocol was immunoSEQ multiplex PCR, while the TCRdb copy is restricted to in-frame clones and leaves out a portion. The data hold about 52,000 clones, with more than 80% observed a single time. The receptor's source is a male donor aged 60 or over with stage III squamous cell lung carcinoma. The material was peripheral blood, obtained before any cancer treatment. The chain has TRBV30 and TRBJ1-3; a possible D gene is TRBD1 (6 bases). CDR3 residues: CAWSVGRGSGNTIYF. In DNA, the CDR3 is TGTGCCTGGAGTGTAGGCAGGGGATCTGGAAACACCATATATTTT.